This TCR beta chain is drawn from a study of CD8 T cells in ankylosing spondylitis. This clonotype has only a few counts. The antigen is unknown. Points from the study as a whole: A TCR beta motif of several highly homologous variants seemed to mark ankylosing spondylitis blood. Clones linked to the disease showed a CD8+ phenotype. They occurred at relatively low frequencies in peripheral blood.

The V gene's germline CDR1 is SGHKS and CDR2 YYEKEE (reference sequence). This CDR3 is built from 15 residues. V lost 2 bases and J 4 bases, leaving 15 bases between the germline ends. Each CDR3 protein gets one entry after TCRdb re-called the 5' RACE reads with MiXCR. The sample lists about 96,000 distinct CDR3 sequences, roughly 27% occurring once. Sequenced material: blood, either unsorted or a sorted T cell fraction (not recorded which). This TCR came from a male donor with ankylosing spondylitis or in good health (not recorded which). This chain links TRBV5-5 with TRBJ1-2; maybe TRBD1 (6 bases). CDR3 nucleotide sequence: TGTGCCAGCAGCTTAGGACCCCGGGACACCTATGGCTACACCTTC. This translates into CASSLGPRDTYGYTF.